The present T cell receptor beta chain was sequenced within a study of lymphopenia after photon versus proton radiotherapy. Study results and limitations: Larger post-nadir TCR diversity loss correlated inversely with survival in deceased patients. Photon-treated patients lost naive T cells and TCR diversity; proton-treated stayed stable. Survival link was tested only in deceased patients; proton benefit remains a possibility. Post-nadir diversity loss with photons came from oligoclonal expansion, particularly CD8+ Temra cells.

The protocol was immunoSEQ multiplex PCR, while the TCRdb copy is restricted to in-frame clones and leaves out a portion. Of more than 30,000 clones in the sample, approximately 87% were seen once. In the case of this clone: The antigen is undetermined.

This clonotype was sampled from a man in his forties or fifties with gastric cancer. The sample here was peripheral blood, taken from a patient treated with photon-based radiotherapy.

The CDR3 bases are TGTGCCAGTACTAGGACTAGCGGGAGTCAAACAGATACGCAGTATTTT. Its protein is CASTRTSGSQTDTQYF. The gene calls are TRBV19 and TRBJ2-3; 13 bases agree with TRBD2. Germline loops: CDR1 LNHDA, CDR2 SQIVND (reference sequence). CDR3 length: 16 amino acids. V lost 7 bases and J lost 3; bases outside the gene matches: 7.